The T cell receptor beta chain described here comes from a study of control samples from healthy donors and cancer patients. The protocol was immunoSEQ multiplex PCR, while the TCRdb copy is restricted to in-frame clones and leaves out a portion. The data show approximately 110,000 clones, approximately 90% seen once. The sequence was collected from a woman aged 18-30 years in good health. Sequenced: blood.

The chain's CDR3 is CATSRDRATNEKLFF. CDR3 nucleotides: TGTGCCACCAGCAGAGACAGGGCAACTAATGAAAAACTGTTTTTT. V and J are TRBV15 and TRBJ1-4; TRBD1 might be the D (5 bases). The CDR3 sequence is 15 residues long. V was pared by 0 bases and J by 0 bases, with 5 bases between. From germline, CDR1 is LNHNV and CDR2 YYDKDF (reference sequence).